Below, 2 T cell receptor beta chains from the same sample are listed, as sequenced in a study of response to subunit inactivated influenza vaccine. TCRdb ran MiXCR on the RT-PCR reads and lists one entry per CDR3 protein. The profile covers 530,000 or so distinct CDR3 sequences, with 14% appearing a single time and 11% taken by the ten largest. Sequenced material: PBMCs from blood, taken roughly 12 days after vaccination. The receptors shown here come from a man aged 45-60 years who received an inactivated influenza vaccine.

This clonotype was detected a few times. CDR3 residues: CASSDPTTPGLAVGELFF. CDR3 in DNA: TGTGCCAGCAGCGACCCGACTACCCCGGGACTAGCTGTCGGGGAGCTGTTTTTT. The chain has TRBV6-1 and TRBJ2-2, with 9 bases aligning to TRBD2. Looked up from germline, CDR1 is MNHNS and CDR2 is SASEGT. The CDR3 runs to 18 residues. The J segment lost 7 bases and the V segment lost 6 bases, leaving 18 bases of the junction unmatched.

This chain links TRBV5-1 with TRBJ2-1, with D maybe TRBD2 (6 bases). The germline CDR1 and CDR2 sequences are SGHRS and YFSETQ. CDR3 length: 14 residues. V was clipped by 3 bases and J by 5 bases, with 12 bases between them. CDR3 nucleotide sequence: TGCGCCAGCAGCTGGGGCGGGGACCACAATGAGCAGTTCTTC. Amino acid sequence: CASSWGGDHNEQFF.